This is a list of T cell receptor beta chains from one sample in a study of shared clonotypes between healthy human individuals. TCRdb's copy holds only in-frame clones and misses some; the assay was immunoSEQ multiplex PCR. Of 600,000 to 700,000 clones in the sample, around three quarters were seen once. What was sequenced was memory CD4+ T cells sorted from blood. The receptors come from a woman in her 30s in good health. The CDR3 runs from the conserved cysteine through the conserved F or W. Each record gives: D gene, V gene, clone size, J gene, CDR3 protein, CDR3 DNA. A D gene is named only where the DNA matches it firmly. Expanded clones are given a class, and other clones once, few, many or no size at all.

.	TRBV2	once	TRBJ1-1	CASSEEGARTEAFF	TGTGCCAGCAGTGAAGAGGGCGCCAGGACTGAAGCTTTCTTT
.	TRBV2	.	TRBJ1-3	CASSEGLQGGNTIYF	TGTGCCAGCAGTGAGGGCCTGCAAGGTGGAAACACCATATATTTT
.	TRBV5-1	few	TRBJ2-6	CASSLVVTSGANVLTF	TGCGCCAGCAGCTTGGTAGTGACTTCGGGGGCCAACGTCCTGACTTTC
TRBD2	TRBV18	.	TRBJ2-2	CASSSGTSFGELFF	TGTGCCAGCTCATCCGGGACTAGCTTCGGGGAGCTGTTTTTT
.	TRBV28	.	TRBJ1-1	CASSFFGFRAGSTEAFF	TGTGCCAGCAGTTTTTTTGGTTTCCGCGCGGGGAGCACTGAAGCTTTCTTT
TRBD2	TRBV5-6	many	TRBJ2-3	CASSTPLARTDTQYF	TGTGCCAGCAGCACCCCACTAGCGCGCACAGATACGCAGTATTTT
TRBD2	TRBV6-1	.	TRBJ2-7	CASSEGGGGTSWFEQYF	TGTGCCAGCAGTGAAGGAGGAGGAGGGACTAGCTGGTTCGAGCAGTACTTC
.	TRBV30	.	TRBJ1-4	CAWSVALSLINEKLFF	TGTGCCTGGAGTGTAGCATTGAGCCTAATTAATGAAAAACTGTTTTTT
TRBD2	TRBV30	.	TRBJ2-7	CAGRSTSGRARYEQYF	TGTGCCGGGAGGTCAACTAGCGGGAGGGCCAGGTACGAGCAGTACTTC
.	TRBV28	once	TRBJ2-2	CASSPGTSHAGELFF	TGTGCCAGCAGCCCCGGGACAAGTCACGCCGGGGAGCTGTTTTTT
.	TRBV7-6	.	TRBJ1-1	CASSLGLDTEAFF	TGTGCCAGCAGCTTAGGTCTTGACACTGAAGCTTTCTTT
TRBD2	TRBV5-8	.	TRBJ2-1	CASSFSGRSYNEQFF	TGTGCCAGCAGCTTTAGCGGGAGAAGTTACAATGAGCAGTTCTTC
TRBD1	TRBV7-3	.	TRBJ2-3	CASSSTGEDTQYF	TGTGCCAGCAGCTCCACAGGGGAAGATACGCAGTATTTT
TRBD2	TRBV4-1	once	TRBJ2-1	CASSPGRGLAEKYNEQFF	TGCGCCAGCAGCCCAGGGCGAGGACTAGCGGAGAAATACAATGAGCAGTTCTTC
.	TRBV7-9	.	TRBJ2-5	CASSLASSPQETQYF	TGTGCCAGCAGCTTAGCGTCTAGTCCCCAAGAGACCCAGTACTTC
.	TRBV12-5	.	TRBJ1-1	CASGPRPEAFF	TGTGCTAGTGGTCCTCGTCCCGAAGCTTTCTTT
TRBD1	TRBV6-1	.	TRBJ1-1	CASSVQGGKNTEAFF	TGTGCCAGCAGTGTACAGGGGGGAAAGAACACTGAAGCTTTCTTT
TRBD2	TRBV30	.	TRBJ2-1	CAWSLAGGNEQFF	TGTGCCTGGAGCCTAGCGGGAGGCAATGAGCAGTTCTTC
TRBD2	TRBV29-1	.	TRBJ2-3	CSARLAGGGDTQYF	TGCAGCGCTAGACTAGCGGGAGGTGGGGATACGCAGTATTTT
.	TRBV2	.	TRBJ2-7	CASSRQGPRYEQYF	TGTGCCAGCAGTAGGCAGGGGCCTCGCTACGAGCAGTACTTC
TRBD2	TRBV2	.	TRBJ2-1	CATLAGVVNEQFF	TGTGCCACCCTAGCGGGAGTGGTAAATGAGCAGTTCTTC
.	TRBV7-7	once	TRBJ2-2	CASSLGRNTGELFF	TGTGCCAGCAGCTTAGGGCGGAACACCGGGGAGCTGTTTTTT
.	TRBV30	.	TRBJ2-7	CAWSVGANEQYF	TGTGCCTGGAGTGTAGGAGCGAACGAGCAGTACTTC
TRBD2	TRBV5-1	few	TRBJ2-1	CASSTRSGRISNEQFF	TGCGCCAGCAGCACGCGGAGCGGGAGGATTTCGAATGAGCAGTTCTTC
.	TRBV28	.	TRBJ1-2	CAGASMVYGYTF	TGTGCCGGCGCCTCAATGGTATATGGCTACACCTTC
.	TRBV7-2	.	TRBJ1-1	CASSTTANTEAFF	TGTGCCAGCAGTACGACCGCGAACACTGAAGCTTTCTTT
TRBD1	TRBV5-4	.	TRBJ1-5	CASSQGARDNQPQHF	TGTGCCAGCAGCCAGGGGGCCAGGGATAATCAGCCCCAGCATTTT